This passage covers 15 T cell receptor beta chains from one sample sequenced in a study of graft-versus-host responses after intestinal transplantation. Clones were sequenced by immunoSEQ multiplex PCR, and TCRdb holds only the in-frame ones, with some missing. The repertoire consists of about 29,000 clones, with around 80% occurring once and the leading ten covering approximately 3%. Processing released intraepithelial and lamina propria lymphocytes from the graft tissue. This sample comprised ileum tissue, obtained 98 days after intestinal transplantation. These receptor sequences come from a human patient who received an intestinal transplant, so some T cells may come from the graft donor.

A few counts support this clone. The sample contains more than one DNA sequence encoding this CDR3. V usage is TRBV9 and J usage is TRBJ2-7; the D gene could be TRBD1 or TRBD2 (6 bases each). The CDR3 spans 13 residues. Germline V gene lookup returns CDR1 SGDLS and CDR2 YYNGEE. The chain's CDR3 is CEEGGVWKYEQYF. The CDR3, as DNA: TGTGAGGAGGGGGGTGTGTGGAAGTACGAGCAGTACTTC.

The chain uses TRBV27 and TRBJ1-2, with D perhaps matching TRBD1 (5 bases). CDR1 and CDR2 (germline): MNHEY, SMNVEV (reference sequence). V lost 4 bases to trimming and J lost 4 bases, with 16 bases between them. The CDR3 extends over 15 amino acids. This chain's CDR3 is CASSSTGRMFYGYTF. DNA for the CDR3: TGTGCCAGCAGTTCAACGGGGCGCATGTTCTATGGCTACACCTTC.

The chain carries TRBV5-1 and TRBJ2-2, with 7 bases matching TRBD1. The CDR3 is made up of 11 amino acids. Losses at the gene ends were 10 bases for V and 6 bases for J; bases not matched to a gene: 3. Germline-derived CDR1 and CDR2 are SGHRS and YFSETQ. The CDR3 coding sequence is TGCGCCTGCGACAGGGCCGGGGAGCTGTTTTTT. It codes for CACDRAGELFF. The whole variable domain, remainder taken from reference TRBV5-1 and TRBJ2-2, is KAGVTQTPRYLIKTRGQQVTLSCSPISGHRSVSWYQQTPGQGLQFLFEYFSETQRNKGNFPGRFSGRQFSNSRSEMNVSTLELGDSALYLCACDRAGELFFGEGSRLTVL.

This rearrangement joins TRBV27 to TRBJ1-1, with 12 positions matching TRBD1. This CDR3 region has 14 residues. The J segment lost 9 bases and the V segment lost 3 bases, leaving 5 bases of the junction unmatched. CDR1 MNHEY and CDR2 SMNVEV come from the germline V gene (reference sequence). The CDR3 nucleotides are TGTGCCAGCAGTTTTCCGGGACAGGGGGCGCAAGCTTTCTTT. Translation gives CASSFPGQGAQAFF.

The V gene is TRBV7-6, the J gene TRBJ2-1; D ambiguous. Trimming took off 1 base at V and 5 bases at J, with 6 bases between the two ends. Germline loops: CDR1 SGHVS, CDR2 FNYEAQ. The CDR3 extends over 13 amino acids. DNA for the CDR3: TGTGCCAGCAGCTTAGGACTGAACAATGAGCAGTTCTTC. Its protein is CASSLGLNNEQFF.

This clone was counted a few times. The rearrangement links TRBV2 to TRBJ2-7, with a tentative D call TRBD1 (5 bases). There are 16 residues in the CDR3. Trimming took 6 bases from V and 2 from J, leaving 20 bases between them. Germline values: CDR1 SNHLY, CDR2 FYNNEI. The CDR3 nucleotides are TGTGCCAGCAGCCTACGACAGCAAATAGGCCCCTACGAGCAGTACTTC. This translates into CASSLRQQIGPYEQYF.

The chain joins TRBV2 to TRBJ2-7; 7 nucleotides align to TRBD1. Germline assignment: CDR1 SNHLY and CDR2 FYNNEI. Germline trimming cut 6 bases from V and 0 bases from J; bases unmatched to any gene: 5. The CDR3 has 14 amino acids. This CDR3 is CASRRQGASYEQYF. CDR3 sequence (DNA): TGTGCCAGCAGACGACAGGGAGCCTCCTACGAGCAGTACTTC.

This sequence joins TRBV5-1 and TRBJ2-7; TRBD1 matches 7 bases. This CDR3 is built from 13 residues. Trimming removed 1 base from V and 2 bases from J; junction bases left unmatched: 0. Germline-derived CDR1 and CDR2 are SGHRS and YFSETQ. In DNA, the CDR3 is TGCGCCAGCAGCTTGCAGGGGGCCTACGAGCAGTACTTC. Protein: CASSLQGAYEQYF.

The rearrangement links TRBV4-1 to TRBJ2-1; the D gene is possibly TRBD1 (6 bases). This CDR3 is built from 15 residues. Trimming left V 1 base short and J 0 bases short, with 7 bases between. Looked up from germline, CDR1 is MGHRA and CDR2 is YSYEKL. The CDR3 spells CASSQGTDSYNEQFF. In nucleotides, the CDR3 is TGCGCCAGCAGCCAAGGGACAGACTCCTACAATGAGCAGTTCTTC.

The chain combines TRBV7-9 with TRBJ1-2; 7 bases line up with TRBD1. Trimming cost V 0 bases and J 2 bases; bases outside gene matches: 6. The CDR3 spans 16 residues. Germline V gene lookup returns CDR1 SEHNR and CDR2 FQNEAQ (reference sequence). The CDR3 here is CASSLAGTEGNYGYTF. The CDR3 nucleotides are TGTGCCAGCAGCTTAGCCGGGACAGAAGGAAACTATGGCTACACCTTC.

The chain employs TRBV30 and TRBJ2-5; D gene unclear. Between the trimmed V and J ends, which lost 0 bases and 4 bases, there was a span of 6 bases. Germline lookup yields CDR1 GTSNPN and CDR2 SVGIG (reference sequence). The CDR3 totals 12 residues. CDR3 protein: CAWSVLGETQYF. The CDR3 bases are TGTGCCTGGAGTGTACTGGGAGAGACCCAGTACTTC.

The CDR3 DNA sequence: TGTGCCAGCAGTTTCGGACAGAATCAGCCCCAGCATTTT. Protein: CASSFGQNQPQHF. J is TRBJ1-5 and V is TRBV27; possibly TRBD1 for D (6 bases). The length of the CDR3 is 13 residues. The germline V gene has CDR1 MNHEY and CDR2 SMNVEV (reference sequence). The ends were cut back, 3 bases at V and 4 bases at J, with 7 bases in the middle.

This clone was recorded only once. This sequence joins TRBV9 and TRBJ1-1; D is ambiguous. With 0 bases removed from V and 3 bases from J, the gap between germline ends came to 12 bases. CDR1 and CDR2 (germline): SGDLS, YYNGEE. CDR3 length equals 15 residues. The CDR3 DNA follows: TGTGCCAGCAGCGTAGTTCCCGACTCAGACACTGAAGCTTTCTTT. As protein: CASSVVPDSDTEAFF.

The V and J genes are TRBV10-3 and TRBJ2-1; TRBD2 matches 12 bases. This CDR3 contains 19 residues. Germline CDR1 is ENHRY and CDR2 is SYGVKD. J was trimmed by 6 bases and V by 8 bases; bases with no gene match: 20. The CDR3 DNA follows: TGTGCCATCTGGGGATCAGTTATGCAGACTAGCGGGGGACTCAATGAGCAGTTCTTC. Amino acids: CAIWGSVMQTSGGLNEQFF.

This clone appeared once. The chain couples TRBV2 to TRBJ2-3, with D possibly called TRBD1 or TRBD2 (5 bases each). V dropped 9 bases and J dropped 0 bases, with 10 bases sitting between them. The CDR3 extends over 13 amino acids. The germline V gene has CDR1 SNHLY and CDR2 FYNNEI. CDR3: CARGPGSTDTQYF. CDR3 nucleotides: TGTGCCAGGGGACCGGGGAGCACAGATACGCAGTATTTT. Variable domain in full (rest from reference TRBV2 and TRBJ2-3): EPEVTQTPSHQVTQMGQEVILRCVPISNHLYFYWYRQILGQKVEFLVSFYNNEISEKSEIFDDQFSVERPDGSNFTLKIRSTKLEDSAMYFCARGPGSTDTQYFGPGTRLTVL.